A single sample gave rise to the 15 T cell receptor beta chains below, sequenced in a study of memory CD4+ T cells and cytomegalovirus serostatus (dated by TCRdb to between 2019 and 2020). A FACSAria II was used to sort memory CD4+ T cells, defined as single viable CD3+CD4+CD8-CD45RO+ cells. Receptors were amplified or captured by the immunoSEQ multiplex PCR assay. As stored in TCRdb, this immuneACCESS dataset retains in-frame rearrangements with V and J assigned. A fraction of the clones does not appear; measured against another copy, unresolved V genes explain less than half of the discrepancy, and the remainder lacks a known reason. The sample table contains about 43,000 clones; only one count was recorded for 60% to 80% of them. 0.5% to 0.65% of the sample goes to the ten largest clones. The sequencing input was memory CD4+ T cells from blood. These receptors all stem from an adult in good health and CMV-seronegative.

This chain uses TRBV19 with TRBJ1-5, with 7 bases that match TRBD1. The CDR3 sequence is 14 residues long. Germline lookup yields CDR1 LNHDA and CDR2 SQIVND (reference sequence). The junction had 1 base not matched to a gene; V was cut back by 4 bases and J by 1 base. The CDR3 loop is CASSTGQSNQPQHF. CDR3 DNA: TGTGCCAGTAGTACGGGACAGAGCAATCAGCCCCAGCATTTT.

This clone has more than one count but fewer than ten. The chain joins TRBV4-2 to TRBJ1-5, with 7 positions matching TRBD1. The CDR3 loop spans 15 amino acids. Germline V CDR1 and CDR2: LGHNA, YNFKEQ. The V gene end was trimmed by 0 bases and the J gene end by 5 bases; junction bases not matched to a gene: 4. In nucleotides, the CDR3 is TGTGCCAGCAGCCAAGAGGTAGACAGGGATCAGCCCCAGCATTTT. Protein product: CASSQEVDRDQPQHF.

DNA for the CDR3: TGTGCCAGCAGTTTATCAAAGACAGGGGTAGGCACAGATACGCAGTATTTT. Its translation is CASSLSKTGVGTDTQYF. The chain joins TRBV27 to TRBJ2-3; TRBD1 aligns across 8 bases. V shed 0 bases, J shed 1 base, and the junction held 6 bases outside the gene matches. Looked up from germline, CDR1 is MNHEY and CDR2 is SMNVEV (reference sequence). This CDR3 comprises 17 residues.

The CDR3 DNA is TGTGCCAGCAGCCAAGCAGCGGGGGCATACAATGAGCAGTTCTTC. It encodes CASSQAAGAYNEQFF. The chain uses TRBV14 and TRBJ2-1; 8 bases line up with TRBD2. Germline CDR1 SGHDN, CDR2 FVKESK. V lost 1 base, J lost 4 bases, and 3 bases stayed unmatched. This CDR3 region has 15 residues.

This clone was detected a few times. The chain has TRBV14 and TRBJ1-6, with D uncertain. The CDR3 has 18 amino acids. Deletions cut 1 base from V and 0 bases from J, with 13 bases between. The germline CDR1 and CDR2 sequences are SGHDN and FVKESK. CDR3 DNA: TGTGCCAGCAGCCAAGGAAGGCTCGGGAGCTCCTATAATTCACCCCTCCACTTT. Translating gives CASSQGRLGSSYNSPLHF. Combining the CDR3 with reference TRBV14 and TRBJ1-6 gives the whole variable domain EAGVTQFPSHSVIEKGQTVTLRCDPISGHDNLYWYRRVMGKEIKFLLHFVKESKQDESGMPNNRFLAERTGGTYSTLKVQPAELEDSGVYFCASSQGRLGSSYNSPLHFGNGTRLTVT.

The chain joins TRBV7-6 to TRBJ2-7, with a weak D call TRBD1 (6 bases). Germline values: CDR1 SGHVS, CDR2 FNYEAQ. The V gene lost 1 base and the J gene lost 4 bases, with 26 bases spanning the gap. The CDR3 has 19 amino acids. The CDR3 sequence is CASSLGAGTKAGDAYEQYF. The CDR3 DNA follows: TGTGCCAGCAGCTTAGGAGCCGGGACAAAAGCCGGGGATGCATACGAGCAGTACTTC.

This clone occurred once. The chain couples TRBV9 to TRBJ1-3; tentatively, D is TRBD1 (6 bases). CDR1 and CDR2 from the germline V gene are SGDLS and YYNGEE. The CDR3 runs 14 residues. Trimming removed 1 base from V and 4 bases from J, with 9 bases in between. The CDR3 reads CASSVTGNGNTIYF. Here the CDR3 DNA reads TGTGCCAGCAGCGTAACAGGGAACGGAAACACCATATATTTT.

J is TRBJ1-1 and V is TRBV7-2; D ambiguous. CDR3 size: 13 residues. Trimming removed 2 bases at V and 3 bases at J, with 7 bases between. CDR1 SGHTA and CDR2 FQGNSA come from the germline V gene. DNA for the CDR3: TGTGCCAGCAGCTTAAGTGTCGACACTGAAGCTTTCTTT. Amino acid sequence: CASSLSVDTEAFF.

J is TRBJ1-5 and V is TRBV19, with D maybe TRBD1 (6 bases). This CDR3 comprises 15 residues. In germline, CDR1 is LNHDA, CDR2 SQIVND (reference sequence). V lost 6 bases and J lost 2, with 14 bases in between. The CDR3 spells CASSADRSGNQPQHF. In DNA form, the CDR3 reads TGTGCCAGTAGCGCCGACAGGTCGGGCAATCAGCCCCAGCATTTT.

This clone was found a few times. The chain carries TRBV25-1 and TRBJ2-5, with a tentative D call TRBD2 (5 bases). Germline V CDR1 and CDR2: MGHDK, SYGVNS. This CDR3 spans 12 amino acids. Trimming cost V 4 bases and J 5 bases, with 8 bases left between them. CDR3 coding DNA: TGTGCCAGCAGTGGAGGGAGCGAGACCCAGTACTTC. Translation gives CASSGGSETQYF.

The chain combines TRBV11-2 with TRBJ2-3, with TRBD1 matching 9 bases. This CDR3 region has 16 residues. V dropped 2 bases and J dropped 0; count of bases not matched to a gene: 3. Germline lookup yields CDR1 SGHAT and CDR2 FQNNGV. CDR3 nucleotide sequence: TGTGCCAGCAGCTTACGGGGGACAGGGAGCACAGATACGCAGTATTTT. It codes for CASSLRGTGSTDTQYF.

There are a few counts of this clone. The rearrangement joins TRBV6-4 to TRBJ1-2, with 9 bases identical to TRBD1. The CDR3 sequence is 13 residues long. CDR1 MRHNA and CDR2 SNTAGT come from the germline V gene. V gave up 10 bases and J gave up 0 bases; unmatched junction bases: 3. The CDR3 nucleotides are TGTGCCAACGGGACAGGGCCTAACTATGGCTACACCTTC. Protein sequence: CANGTGPNYGYTF.

The J gene is TRBJ1-1, the V gene TRBV28; no clear D gene. The CDR3 runs to 13 residues. Germline values: CDR1 MDHEN, CDR2 SYDVKM. Trimming left V 2 bases short and J 7 bases short, with 11 bases between. The CDR3 spells CASSLQQSDEAFF. The CDR3 nucleotides read TGTGCCAGCAGTTTACAACAGTCCGATGAAGCTTTCTTT.

This clone was recorded a few times. V gene TRBV7-2 combines with J gene TRBJ1-5, with a possible D match to TRBD1 (6 bases). The CDR3 covers 15 residues. V was clipped by 3 bases and J by 7 bases, with 16 bases between them. Per the germline V gene, CDR1 is SGHTA and CDR2 is FQGNSA. In nucleotides, the CDR3 is TGTGCCAGCAGCTTTAGTTTCGGGGGGCACCAGCCCCAGCATTTT. Amino acids: CASSFSFGGHQPQHF. The full variable domain, rest sourced from reference TRBV7-2 and TRBJ1-5, is GAGVSQSPSNKVTEKGKDVELRCDPISGHTALYWYRQSLGQGLEFLIYFQGNSAPDKSGLPSDRFSAERTGGSVSTLTIQRTQQEDSAVYLCASSFSFGGHQPQHFGDGTRLSIL.

This clone occurred a few times. The chain is built from TRBV11-2 and TRBJ1-3, with D hard to call. The length of the CDR3 is 13 residues. The V end was cut by 6 bases, the J end by 4 bases, with 10 bases between. The germline CDR1 and CDR2 sequences are SGHAT and FQNNGV. CDR3: CASSIGLGNTIYF. CDR3 nucleotides: TGTGCCAGCAGTATAGGGCTGGGAAACACCATATATTTT.